This T cell receptor beta chain was identified during a study of blood T cell repertoires in COVID-19. For the study at large: Donors in the United States, Italy and Spain gave samples during acute or convalescent COVID-19. Sample material is recorded as cDNA or gDNA derived from T cells, B-cell-depleted T cells, or PBMCs.

Source study methods: For nucleated cells, counts were estimated from reference gene primer amplification. TCRdb's table, derived via immunoSEQ multiplex PCR, lists solely in-frame clones and lacks some. V and J calls plus clone size are reproduced from that table; the DNA served to infer D and trimming. The sample comprises roughly 18,000 clones, roughly nine tenths of which are singletons, and around an eighth rests with the top ten. Germline trimming cut 4 bases from V and 2 bases from J; bases unmatched to any gene: 10. CDR3 length equals 17 residues. The germline V gene has CDR1 MNHEY and CDR2 SVGEGT.

This chain connects TRBV6-2 or TRBV6-3 to TRBJ2-2; 7 nucleotides line up with TRBD2. This TCR derives from a man aged 55-75 years with active COVID-19. Input material: peripheral blood. CDR3 loop: CASSLQTSFRNTGELFF. CDR3 coding DNA: TGTGCCAGCAGTTTACAGACTAGCTTCCGCAACACCGGGGAGCTGTTTTTT.